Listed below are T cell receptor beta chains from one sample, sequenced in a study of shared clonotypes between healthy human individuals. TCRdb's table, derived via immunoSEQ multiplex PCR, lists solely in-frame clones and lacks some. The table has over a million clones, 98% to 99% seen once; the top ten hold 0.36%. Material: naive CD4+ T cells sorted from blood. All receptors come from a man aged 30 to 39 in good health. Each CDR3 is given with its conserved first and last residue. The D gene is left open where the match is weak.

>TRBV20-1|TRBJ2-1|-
CSAPGWDEQFF
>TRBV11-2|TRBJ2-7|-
CASSLSRYEQYF
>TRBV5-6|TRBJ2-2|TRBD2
CASSFGTSRAVELFF
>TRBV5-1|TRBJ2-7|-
CASSFTGASYEQYF
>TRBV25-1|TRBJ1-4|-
CASSAFKQANEKLFF
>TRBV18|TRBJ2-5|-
CASSPPRGETQYF
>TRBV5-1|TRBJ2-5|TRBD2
CASSLIREGETQYF
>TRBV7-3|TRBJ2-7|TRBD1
CASSYGQGPYEQYF
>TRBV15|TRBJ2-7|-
CATKNPMGQGQNEQYF
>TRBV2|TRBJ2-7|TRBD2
CASREELLAGYEQYF
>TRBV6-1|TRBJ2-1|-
CASSWMENNEQFF
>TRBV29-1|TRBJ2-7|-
CSAWGLRSYEQYF
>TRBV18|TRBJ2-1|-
CASSPGVAALSYNEQFF
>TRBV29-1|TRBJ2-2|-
CSAQSAGTSNTGELFF
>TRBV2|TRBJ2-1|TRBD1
CASSQTGGSYNEQFF
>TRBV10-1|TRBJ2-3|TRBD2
CASSETVGGSTDTQYF
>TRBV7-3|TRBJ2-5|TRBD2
CASSVSGYQETQYF
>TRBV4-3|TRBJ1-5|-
CASSPQGGRNQPQHF
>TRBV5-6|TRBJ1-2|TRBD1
CASSRLGQGAHRDGYTF
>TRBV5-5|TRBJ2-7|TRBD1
CASSRWPDRSISLTYEQYF
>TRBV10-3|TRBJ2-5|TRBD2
CAISEGLAGGLETQYF
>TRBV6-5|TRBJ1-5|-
CASSYWGLDQPQHF
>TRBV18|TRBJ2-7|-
CASSDRMTGTHEQYF
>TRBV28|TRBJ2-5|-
CASRAPQETQYF
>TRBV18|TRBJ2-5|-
CASSSNRQETQYF
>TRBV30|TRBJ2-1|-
CAWRPPGLRYNEQFF
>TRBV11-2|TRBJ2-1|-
CASSLTRASYNEQFF
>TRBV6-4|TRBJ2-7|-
CASNPEQYF
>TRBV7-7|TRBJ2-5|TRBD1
CASSQTTGLGETQYF
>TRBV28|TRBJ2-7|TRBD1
CASSLRDRLPDEQYF
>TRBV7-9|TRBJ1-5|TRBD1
CASSLGTGSFSQPQHF
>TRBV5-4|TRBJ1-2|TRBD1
CASSDRDRTYGYTF
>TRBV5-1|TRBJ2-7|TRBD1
CASSFTGGSYEQYF
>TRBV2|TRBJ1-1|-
CASSEALQGTEAFF
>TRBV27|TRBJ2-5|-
CASSLGRSQRETQYF
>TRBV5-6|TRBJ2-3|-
CASSPSPVDTQYF
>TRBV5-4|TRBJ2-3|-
CASSLRREPTDTQYF
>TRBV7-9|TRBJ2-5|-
CASSRVQGLTEETQYF
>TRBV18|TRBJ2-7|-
CASSPPESGAYEQYF
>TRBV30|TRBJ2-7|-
CAWSAGVPYEQYF
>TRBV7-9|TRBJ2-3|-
CASSLASGGDTQYF
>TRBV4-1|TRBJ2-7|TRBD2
CASSQGLAGGDEQYF
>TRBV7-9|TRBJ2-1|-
CASSPGGSSYNEQFF
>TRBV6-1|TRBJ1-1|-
CASSEWPAEAFF
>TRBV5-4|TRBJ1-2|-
CASSPGGGANYGYTF